This T cell receptor beta chain was sequenced for a study of post-analysis software for immune sequencing data. Overall study: Secondary progressive, relapsing-remitting and progressive-relapsing multiple sclerosis were among the included disease courses. Study-level results: Five TRBV segments were significantly more frequent in patients than in controls. TRBV5-6, TRBV5-1 and TRBV20-1 were among these segments. Compared against controls, patients with multiple sclerosis displayed significantly lower normalized Chao1 diversity. With F measure, samples from one preparation batch clustered together strongly.

Germline V CDR1 and CDR2: SGHTA, FQGNSA. The CDR3 length is 15 residues. Incorporated into the TCR beta cDNA libraries were unique molecular identifiers, which served to reduce PCR and sequencing biases. There were roughly 0.95 to 11 million T cells, and 450,000 to 550,000 cDNA molecules came from them. TCRdb itself ran the PCR reads through MiXCR, one entry per CDR3 protein. The sample includes some 890,000 distinct CDR3 sequences, roughly half of them seen just once. As concerns this clonotype: What it binds is not known. Sequence at one end of the junction differs from germline and may be a read error.

This sequence was found in a girl aged 5 to 17 with multiple sclerosis. The chain links TRBV7-2 to TRBJ2-1; 7 nucleotides agree with TRBD2. The sequencing input was blood. DNA of the CDR3: TGTGCCAGCAGTTTAACTAGCGTCTCCTACAATGGGCAGTTCTTC. This translates into CASSLTSVSYNGQFF.